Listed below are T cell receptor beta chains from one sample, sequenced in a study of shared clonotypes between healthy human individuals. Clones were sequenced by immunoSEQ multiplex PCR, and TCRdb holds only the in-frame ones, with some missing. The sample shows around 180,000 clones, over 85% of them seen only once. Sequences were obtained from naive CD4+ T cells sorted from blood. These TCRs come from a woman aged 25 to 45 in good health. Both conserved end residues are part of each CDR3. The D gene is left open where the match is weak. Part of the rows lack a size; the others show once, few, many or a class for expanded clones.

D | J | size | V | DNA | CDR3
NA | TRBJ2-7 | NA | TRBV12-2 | TGTGCAAGTCGCTTAGTAGGGAGTTCGACGCGCCATCCCTACGAGCAGTACTTC | CASRLVGSSTRHPYEQYF
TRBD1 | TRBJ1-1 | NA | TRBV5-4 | TGTGCCAGCAGCTTAAACAGGGGGGTGAACACTGAAGCTTTCTTT | CASSLNRGVNTEAFF
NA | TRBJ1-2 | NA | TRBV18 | TGTGCCAGCTCACCACAGCAAGGTGGCTACACCTTC | CASSPQQGGYTF
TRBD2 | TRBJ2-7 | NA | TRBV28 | TGTGCCAGCAGCCAAAAAACTAGCGGGATCTACGAGCAGTACTTC | CASSQKTSGIYEQYF
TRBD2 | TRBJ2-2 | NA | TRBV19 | TGTGCCAGTGCATGGACTAGCGAGAACACCGGGGAGCTGTTTTTT | CASAWTSENTGELFF
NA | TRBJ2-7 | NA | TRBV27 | TGTGCCAGCAGTTTCCCGGGCAAAACCTACGAGCAGTACTTC | CASSFPGKTYEQYF
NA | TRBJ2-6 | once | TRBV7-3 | TGTGCCAGCAGTCCGTATCCGGGGGCCAACGTCCTGACTTTC | CASSPYPGANVLTF
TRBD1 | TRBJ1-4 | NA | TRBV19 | TGTGCCAGTAGTTCCGGACAGGGGAGGGATGAAAAACTGTTTTTT | CASSSGQGRDEKLFF
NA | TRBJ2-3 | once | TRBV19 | TGTGCCAGTAGTATGACTCGCGGGGTCCTCACAGATACGCAGTATTTT | CASSMTRGVLTDTQYF
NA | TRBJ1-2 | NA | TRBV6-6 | TGTGCCAGCAGTTACGAAGGGGGTAGGGGCTACACCTTC | CASSYEGGRGYTF
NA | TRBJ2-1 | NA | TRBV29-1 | TGCAGCGCTGGCCGGGACCAGTACAATGAGCAGTTCTTC | CSAGRDQYNEQFF
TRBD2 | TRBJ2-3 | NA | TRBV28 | TGTGCCAGCAGTCGGCCGGGGGGGGGCACAGATACGCAGTATTTT | CASSRPGGGTDTQYF
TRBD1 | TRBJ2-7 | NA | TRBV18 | TGTGCCAGCTCACAACAGGGACAGCGCCCCTACGAGCAGTACTTC | CASSQQGQRPYEQYF
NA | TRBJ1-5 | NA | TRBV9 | TGTGCCAGCAGCCCGAATAGCAATCAGCCCCAGCATTTT | CASSPNSNQPQHF
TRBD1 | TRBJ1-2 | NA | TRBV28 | TGTGCCAGCGGGTTACCGGGGACAGTTTTGGATGGCTACACCTTC | CASGLPGTVLDGYTF
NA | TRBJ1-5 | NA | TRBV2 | TGTGCCAGCAGTGATTCATGGTCCGCCGATCAGCCCCAGCATTTT | CASSDSWSADQPQHF
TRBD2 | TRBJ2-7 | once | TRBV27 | TGTGCCAGCAGTCCCACCCTTTGGACTAGCGGGAGGGCCGGATACGAGCAGTACTTC | CASSPTLWTSGRAGYEQYF
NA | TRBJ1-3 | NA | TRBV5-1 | TGCGCCAGCAGCTTGGATGGCCAGAACACCATATATTTT | CASSLDGQNTIYF
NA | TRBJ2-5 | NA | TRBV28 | TGTGCCAGCATGGGGGGCAGGGGCGCGGATGGGACCCAGTACTTC | CASMGGRGADGTQYF
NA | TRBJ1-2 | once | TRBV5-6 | TGTGCCAGCAGCTCGGTCGGCGGGAATAACTATGGCTACACCTTC | CASSSVGGNNYGYTF
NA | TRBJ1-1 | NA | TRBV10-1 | TGCGCCAGCGCAAGCGGGCAGACCGCTCGCGAAACTAGTGAAGCTTTCTTT | CASASGQTARETSEAFF
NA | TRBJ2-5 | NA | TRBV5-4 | TGTGCCAGCAGCGGGGGAGAGACCCAGTACTTC | CASSGGETQYF
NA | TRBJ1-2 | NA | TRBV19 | TGTGCCAGTAGGCAGGCTATATATGGCTACACCTTC | CASRQAIYGYTF
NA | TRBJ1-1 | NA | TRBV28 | TGTGCCAGCAGTTTAGTGGGCCCGTATAACACTGAAGCTTTCTTT | CASSLVGPYNTEAFF